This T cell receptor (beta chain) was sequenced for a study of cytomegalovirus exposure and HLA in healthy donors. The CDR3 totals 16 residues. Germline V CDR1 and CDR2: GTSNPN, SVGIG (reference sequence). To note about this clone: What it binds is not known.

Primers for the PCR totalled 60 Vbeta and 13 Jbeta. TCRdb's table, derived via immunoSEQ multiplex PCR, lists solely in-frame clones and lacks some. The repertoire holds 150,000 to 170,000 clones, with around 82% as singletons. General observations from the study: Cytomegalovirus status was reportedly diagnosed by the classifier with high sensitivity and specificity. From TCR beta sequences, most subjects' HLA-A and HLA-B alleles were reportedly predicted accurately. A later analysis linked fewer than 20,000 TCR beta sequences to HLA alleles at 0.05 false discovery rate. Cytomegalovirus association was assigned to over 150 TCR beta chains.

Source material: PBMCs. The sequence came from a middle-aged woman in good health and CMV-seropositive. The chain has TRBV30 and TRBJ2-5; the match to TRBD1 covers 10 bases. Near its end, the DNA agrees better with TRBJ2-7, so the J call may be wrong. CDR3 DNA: TGTGCCTGGAGCCTGCCGGGGACAGGGGAGCTGTACGAGCAGTACTTC. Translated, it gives CAWSLPGTGELYEQYF.